The 18 T cell receptor beta chains below were found in one sample sequenced in a study of T cell responses to AZD1222 COVID-19 vaccine. The table came from immunoSEQ multiplex PCR; TCRdb's copy has only in-frame clones and leaves some out. This table has over 150,000 clones, roughly 90% appearing once. Sequenced here: peripheral blood, sampled 28 days after the second AZD1222 dose. Receptors were obtained from an adult who received the AZD1222 COVID-19 vaccine.

This chain uses TRBV27 with TRBJ1-6; D unresolved. This CDR3 has 14 amino acids. Trimming took 3 bases from V and 6 from J, leaving 9 bases between them. CDR1 is MNHEY, CDR2 SMNVEV, per germline (reference sequence). The CDR3 loop reads CASSFGPLNSPLHF. The DNA of the CDR3 is TGTGCCAGCAGTTTTGGGCCTCTTAATTCACCCCTCCACTTT.

The rearrangement uses TRBV5-4 and TRBJ1-1; possible D gene TRBD1, 6 bases. CDR3 length equals 17 residues. The V end was cut by 2 bases, the J end by 3 bases, with 20 bases between. CDR1 is SGHNT, CDR2 YYREEE, per germline (reference sequence). The CDR3 DNA reads TGTGCCAGCAGCTTAAGACAGGCCGGGACCGGGGACACTGAAGCTTTCTTT. Protein sequence: CASSLRQAGTGDTEAFF.

The V call is TRBV7-9, the J call TRBJ1-1; unclear D gene. The ends were cut back, 4 bases at V and 11 bases at J, with 11 bases in the middle. CDR1 and CDR2 from the germline V gene are SEHNR and FQNEAQ (reference sequence). CDR3 size: 11 residues. The CDR3 here is CASSSSAGAFF. CDR3 coding DNA: TGTGCCAGCAGCTCCAGCGCCGGGGCTTTCTTT.

The gene calls are TRBV24-1 and TRBJ1-2; TRBD1 matches at 7 bases. Looked up from germline, CDR1 is KGHDR and CDR2 is SFDVKD. V shed 5 bases and J 5 bases; nucleotides not matched to a gene: 7. The CDR3 runs 14 residues. The CDR3 DNA reads as TGTGCCACCAGTGCTAAGGGACAGTTATATGGCTACACCTTC. It translates to CATSAKGQLYGYTF.

For the CDR3, the DNA is TGTGCCAGCAGGAAACAGGGGCCGTACACTGAAGCTTTCTTT. Protein product: CASRKQGPYTEAFF. This chain links TRBV2 with TRBJ1-1; 7 bases align to TRBD1. Trimming removed 6 bases from V and 3 bases from J; junction bases left unmatched: 7. This CDR3 contains 14 residues. Germline V gene sequence: CDR1 SNHLY, CDR2 FYNNEI.

V is TRBV25-1 and J is TRBJ2-1; TRBD1 aligns across 8 bases. Germline V lookup: CDR1 MGHDK, CDR2 SYGVNS. This CDR3 has 16 amino acids. With 1 base clipped from V and 4 bases from J, the junction kept 6 bases outside the gene matches. Written as DNA, the CDR3 is TGTGCCAGCAGTGAATTAGGGACAGGTAATTACAATGAGCAGTTCTTC. Its protein product is CASSELGTGNYNEQFF.

V usage is TRBV6-1 and J usage is TRBJ1-2; maybe TRBD1 (6 bases). Trimming stripped 3 bases from V and 2 bases from J, with 10 bases between. In germline, CDR1 is MNHNS, CDR2 SASEGT. This CDR3 has 14 residues. CDR3 loop: CASSDGDNNYGYTF. The CDR3 nucleotides read TGTGCCAGCAGTGATGGGGACAACAACTATGGCTACACCTTC.

The CDR3 reads CSASPSGGFEQYF. The CDR3 coding sequence is TGCAGTGCTAGTCCCAGCGGGGGCTTCGAGCAGTACTTC. This chain links TRBV20-1 with TRBJ2-7, with 8 bases matching TRBD2. The V and J ends lost 3 bases and 6 bases, in that order; junction bases with no gene match: 7. The CDR3 totals 13 residues. Germline loops: CDR1 DFQATT, CDR2 SNEGSKA (reference sequence).

The rearrangement uses TRBV10-1 and TRBJ1-3; unclear D gene. CDR1 is WNHNN and CDR2 is SYGVQD in the germline V gene (reference sequence). Trimming cost V 2 bases and J 0 bases, with 2 bases left between them. The CDR3 totals 13 residues. The CDR3 nucleotides are TGCGCCAGCAGTGAGAGCTCTGGAAACACCATATATTTT. Protein sequence: CASSESSGNTIYF.

The chain employs TRBV6-5 and TRBJ1-1; 12 nucleotides align to TRBD1. The CDR3 covers 15 residues. Germline CDR1 reads MNHEY; CDR2 reads SVGAGI. J was trimmed by 1 base and V by 9 bases; bases with no gene match: 6. CDR3 nucleotide sequence: TGTGCCAGTATCCCGGGACAGGGGGCGAACACTGAAGCTTTCTTT. It translates to CASIPGQGANTEAFF.

The gene calls are TRBV3-1 (or the pseudogene TRBV3-2) and TRBJ1-2, with a tentative D call TRBD1 (5 bases). Germline loops: CDR1 LGHDT, CDR2 YNNKEL (reference sequence). The CDR3 sequence is 14 residues long. With 1 base removed from V and 6 bases from J, the gap between germline ends came to 12 bases. CDR3 sequence reads: CASSQVGTSDGYTF. CDR3 coding DNA: TGTGCCAGCAGCCAAGTAGGGACTTCAGATGGCTACACCTTC.

J is TRBJ2-2 and V is TRBV5-4, with D maybe TRBD2 (6 bases). CDR1 is SGHNT and CDR2 is YYREEE in the germline V gene (reference sequence). The CDR3 loop spans 15 amino acids. Trimming pared 0 bases from V and 0 bases from J, leaving 6 bases between. The CDR3 nucleotides read TGTGCCAGCAGCTTGGGCGGGGCGAACACCGGGGAGCTGTTTTTT. This encodes CASSLGGANTGELFF.

The chain employs TRBV30 and TRBJ2-3, with D uncertain. This CDR3 is 13 amino acids long. Trimming took 1 base from V and 5 from J, leaving 10 bases between them. Germline V gene lookup returns CDR1 GTSNPN and CDR2 SVGIG (reference sequence). CDR3: CAWSDPPLDTQYF. The CDR3 DNA is TGTGCCTGGAGTGACCCACCTTTAGATACGCAGTATTTT.

The J gene is TRBJ2-3, the V gene TRBV4-3; 7 nucleotides align to TRBD1. CDR1 is LGHNA, CDR2 YSLEER, per germline. The CDR3 length is 17 residues. Unmatched junction bases numbered 11, after V lost 1 base and J lost 4 bases. CDR3 protein: CASSQGVTGARADTQYF. CDR3 DNA: TGCGCCAGCAGCCAAGGGGTTACAGGGGCGCGGGCAGATACGCAGTATTTT.

The chain joins TRBV10-3 to TRBJ1-1, with 8 positions matching TRBD1. This CDR3 spans 16 amino acids. V was pared by 6 bases and J by 3 bases, with 12 bases of the junction left unmatched. The germline V gene encodes CDR1 ENHRY and CDR2 SYGVKD. The CDR3 reads CAIRAHLDRVDTEAFF. The CDR3 DNA sequence: TGTGCCATCAGGGCTCACTTGGACAGGGTGGACACTGAAGCTTTCTTT.

The genes are TRBV7-2 and TRBJ2-3; 14 bases agree with TRBD2. The V and J ends lost 3 bases and 1 base, in that order; junction bases with no gene match: 3. This CDR3 contains 17 residues. In germline, CDR1 is SGHTA, CDR2 FQGNSA. CDR3: CASSLGLAGVGTDTQYF. CDR3 DNA: TGTGCCAGCAGCTTGGGACTAGCGGGGGTTGGCACAGATACGCAGTATTTT.

V and J are TRBV6-1 and TRBJ2-7, with 9 bases fitting TRBD2. The CDR3 extends over 19 amino acids. Germline trimming cut 4 bases from V and 1 base from J; bases unmatched to any gene: 17. The germline V gene has CDR1 MNHNS and CDR2 SASEGT. CDR3 in amino acids: CASSAIASGDVGRSYEQYF. In DNA, the CDR3 is TGTGCCAGCAGTGCGATTGCTAGCGGGGACGTTGGGCGATCCTACGAGCAGTACTTC.

This clone occurred a few times. J is TRBJ2-5 and V is TRBV7-2, with D uncertain. V was trimmed by 1 base and J by 5 bases, leaving 14 bases between them. This CDR3 spans 15 amino acids. CDR1 and CDR2 (germline): SGHTA, FQGNSA. The CDR3 DNA reads as TGTGCCAGCAGCTTAGGACGGAGCAGTCGTGAGACCCAGTACTTC. Encoded protein: CASSLGRSSRETQYF.